These 18 T cell receptor beta chains came from one sample sequenced in a study of T-cell memory formation after mild COVID-19. MiXCR, run by TCRdb on the 5' RACE reads, gives a single entry per CDR3 protein. This table has some 440,000 distinct CDR3 sequences, nearly 25% appearing once. The sequencing sample was made of PBMCs or a T cell subset sorted from them (not recorded which). The receptors come from an adult woman who had mild COVID-19 (a few samples of this study predate the infection). Cell type and time point are not known.

As concerns this clonotype: Germline is not matched at one junction end, which may reflect a read error. The chain combines TRBV15 with TRBJ2-2; D might be TRBD2 (6 bases). CDR3 length equals 15 residues. From germline, CDR1 is LNHNV and CDR2 YYDKDF (reference sequence). CDR3 in amino acids: CATSRPSEPTGELLF. Here the CDR3 DNA reads TGTGCCACCAGCAGGCCTAGCGAACCAACCGGGGAGCTGTTGTTT.

V usage is TRBV29-1 and J usage is TRBJ2-2, with D maybe TRBD2 (5 bases). The ends were cut back, 7 bases at V and 1 base at J, with 16 bases in the middle. CDR1 is SQVTM, CDR2 ANQGSEA, per germline. The CDR3 totals 15 residues. CDR3 nucleotides: TGCAGCGCTTTGAGCGGAGCCTTGAACACCGGGGAGCTGTTTTTT. This sequence encodes CSALSGALNTGELFF.

This CDR3 reads CSASGPNNEQFF. The CDR3 nucleotides are TGCAGTGCTAGTGGGCCTAACAATGAGCAGTTCTTC. The chain uses TRBV20-1 and TRBJ2-1; D gene uncertain. The V gene's germline CDR1 is DFQATT and CDR2 SNEGSKA (reference sequence). CDR3 length: 12 residues. V was shortened by 3 bases and J by 5 bases, with 8 bases between the two germline ends.

The chain recombines TRBV29-1 with TRBJ1-3; 8 nucleotides match TRBD1. Germline V gives CDR1 SQVTM, CDR2 ANQGSEA. This CDR3 is built from 13 residues. V lost 7 bases, J lost 1 base, and 3 bases stayed unmatched. CDR3: CSAWTGSGNTIYF. DNA for the CDR3: TGCAGCGCTTGGACAGGGTCTGGAAACACCATATATTTT.

The chain employs TRBV9 and TRBJ2-3; 12 nucleotides match TRBD2. The CDR3 contains 17 residues. The junction had 6 bases not matched to a gene; V was cut back by 4 bases and J by 0 bases. CDR1 and CDR2 (germline): SGDLS, YYNGEE. This CDR3 is CASSRLAGASSTDTQYF. The CDR3 bases are TGTGCCAGCAGCCGACTAGCGGGGGCCTCTAGCACAGATACGCAGTATTTT.

The V call is TRBV15, the J call TRBJ1-2, with 10 bases aligning to TRBD1. The germline V gene encodes CDR1 LNHNV and CDR2 YYDKDF (reference sequence). The CDR3 length is 14 residues. The trim removed 5 bases at V and 7 bases at J, leaving 7 bases unmatched. The DNA of the CDR3 is TGTGCCACCAGCGGAGGGGGACAGGGGTTTGGCTACACCTTC. Its protein is CATSGGGQGFGYTF. The full variable domain, completed using reference TRBV15 and TRBJ1-2, is DAMVIQNPRYQVTQFGKPVTLSCSQTLNHNVMYWYQQKSSQAPKLLFHYYDKDFNNEADTPDNFQSRRPNTSFCFLDIRSPGLGDTAMYLCATSGGGQGFGYTFGSGTRLTVV.

This clonotype appeared a few times. The CDR3 coding sequence is TGTGCCACCAGTGACCTAGCTGGGGAGAATGAGCAGTTCTTC. Its translation is CATSDLAGENEQFF. The rearrangement uses TRBV24-1 and TRBJ2-1, with D perhaps matching TRBD2 (5 bases). The CDR3 covers 14 residues. Trimming took 4 bases from V and 7 from J, leaving 13 bases between them. In germline, CDR1 is KGHDR, CDR2 SFDVKD.

This sequence joins TRBV7-9 and TRBJ2-5; 7 bases line up with TRBD1. This CDR3 has 17 residues. The V gene's germline CDR1 is SEHNR and CDR2 FQNEAQ (reference sequence). V dropped 2 bases and J dropped 5; count of bases not matched to a gene: 14. The chain's CDR3 is CASSLIFSTGTGETQYF. In DNA, the CDR3 is TGTGCCAGCAGCTTAATTTTTTCGACAGGGACGGGGGAGACCCAGTACTTC.

This clonotype has more than one count but fewer than ten. The genes are TRBV30 and TRBJ2-1; D may be TRBD1 (6 bases). The CDR3 has 13 residues. V dropped 5 bases and J dropped 9 bases, with 17 bases sitting between them. The germline V gene encodes CDR1 GTSNPN and CDR2 SVGIG (reference sequence). Here the CDR3 reads CAWAHRAPSEQFF. The CDR3 DNA is TGTGCCTGGGCCCACAGGGCCCCCAGTGAGCAGTTCTTC.

The chain combines TRBV12-3 or TRBV12-4 with TRBJ2-1; 8 nucleotides match TRBD2. V lost 3 bases, J lost 5 bases, and 3 bases stayed unmatched. This CDR3 contains 14 residues. The CDR3 loop is CASSFVGLDNEQFF. For the CDR3, the DNA is TGTGCCAGCAGTTTTGTGGGACTAGACAATGAGCAGTTCTTC.

The V and J genes are TRBV7-9 and TRBJ2-1; TRBD2 matches at 12 bases. There are 16 residues in the CDR3. Germline V gives CDR1 SEHNR, CDR2 FQNEAQ (reference sequence). The junction had 10 bases not matched to a gene; V was cut back by 5 bases and J by 8 bases. DNA of the CDR3: TGTGCCAGCAGCATCCCGACTAGCGGGAGCCTAGATGAGCAGTTCTTC. It yields the protein CASSIPTSGSLDEQFF.

CDR3 sequence (DNA): TGTGCCAGCAGCCAAGAGACTAGCGGGGACACCTACAATGAGCAGTTCTTC. It specifies CASSQETSGDTYNEQFF. The chain has TRBV3-1 and TRBJ2-1, with 11 bases matching TRBD2. Trimming removed 0 bases from V and 2 bases from J; junction bases left unmatched: 3. Looked up from germline, CDR1 is LGHDT and CDR2 is YNNKEL (reference sequence). CDR3 length equals 17 residues.

This clonotype was observed a handful of times. The V gene is TRBV6-2 or TRBV6-3, the J gene TRBJ2-7; 8 bases are shared with TRBD1. Germline values: CDR1 MNHEY, CDR2 SVGEGT. The junction had 8 bases not matched to a gene; V was cut back by 5 bases and J by 5 bases. CDR3 size: 14 residues. The chain's CDR3 is CASSRTGGFDEQYF. In DNA form, the CDR3 reads TGTGCCAGCAGTCGAACAGGGGGTTTCGACGAGCAGTACTTC.

V gene TRBV6-5 combines with J gene TRBJ2-1, with D possibly being TRBD2 (5 bases). The CDR3 loop spans 16 amino acids. Trimming took off 0 bases at V and 0 bases at J, with 9 bases between the two ends. CDR1 is MNHEY, CDR2 SVGAGI, per germline. CDR3 in DNA: TGTGCCAGCAGTTACTCAGCGGTAAGCTCCTACAATGAGCAGTTCTTC. It yields the protein CASSYSAVSSYNEQFF.

The chain combines TRBV6-2 or TRBV6-3 with TRBJ2-3, with D perhaps matching TRBD2 (6 bases). Trimming took off 5 bases at V and 8 bases at J, with 17 bases between the two ends. The germline V gene has CDR1 MNHEY and CDR2 SVGEGT. The length of the CDR3 is 14 residues. CDR3 in DNA: TGTGCCAGCAGTGTTCTAGCGAGTGGTATTACGCAGTATTTT. Its protein is CASSVLASGITQYF.

This chain joins TRBV29-1 and TRBJ2-1; TRBD2 matches at 11 bases. The CDR3 spans 16 residues. V lost 7 bases to trimming and J lost 4 bases; unmatched junction nucleotides: 12. Per germline, CDR1 SQVTM and CDR2 ANQGSEA. CDR3 protein: CSGQGTGTSGYNEQFF. DNA for the CDR3: TGCAGCGGCCAGGGGACCGGGACTAGCGGTTACAATGAGCAGTTCTTC.

This clonotype appeared a few times. J is TRBJ2-2 and V is TRBV29-1, with TRBD1 matching over 10 bases. The germline V gene has CDR1 SQVTM and CDR2 ANQGSEA. There are 15 residues in the CDR3. V was clipped by 8 bases and J by 1 base; unmatched bases: 7. The CDR3 nucleotides are TGCAGCACCTTAGGGACAGGGGTGAACACCGGGGAGCTGTTTTTT. This sequence encodes CSTLGTGVNTGELFF.

The sample holds a few counts of this clonotype. The genes are TRBV6-2 or TRBV6-3 and TRBJ1-5; D not resolved. Trimming took 2 bases from V and 5 from J, leaving 16 bases between them. CDR1 is MNHEY and CDR2 is SVGEGT in the germline V gene. CDR3 length equals 16 residues. CDR3 protein: CASSYPTGGIDQPQHF. Written as DNA, the CDR3 is TGTGCCAGCAGTTACCCGACCGGTGGTATCGATCAGCCCCAGCATTTT.